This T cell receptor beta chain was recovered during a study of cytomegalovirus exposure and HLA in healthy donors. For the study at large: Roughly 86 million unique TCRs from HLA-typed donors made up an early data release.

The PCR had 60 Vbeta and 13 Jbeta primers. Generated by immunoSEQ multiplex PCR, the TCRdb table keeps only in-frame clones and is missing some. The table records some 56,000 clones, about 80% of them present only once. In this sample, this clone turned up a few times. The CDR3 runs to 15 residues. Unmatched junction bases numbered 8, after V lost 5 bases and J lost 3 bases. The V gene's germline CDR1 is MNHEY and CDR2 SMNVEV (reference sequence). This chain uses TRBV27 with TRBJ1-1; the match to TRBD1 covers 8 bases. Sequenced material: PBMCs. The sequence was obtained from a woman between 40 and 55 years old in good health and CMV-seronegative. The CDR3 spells CASSLRQGLDTEAFF. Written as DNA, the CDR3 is TGTGCCAGCAGTCTCCGACAGGGGTTGGACACTGAAGCTTTCTTT.